This TCR beta chain is drawn from a study of cytomegalovirus exposure and HLA in healthy donors. Findings and limits, study-wide: A few CMV-associated chains proved CMV antigen-specific in vitro. HLA alleles showed associations with around 15,000 TCR beta sequences in a later analysis, at a 0.05 false discovery rate. Listed as cytomegalovirus-associated were 164 TCR beta chains.

Note on this clone: Its target is unknown.

After removal of 0 bases from V and 5 bases from J, the junction contained 7 bases not matched to a gene. Germline V lookup: CDR1 GTSNPN, CDR2 SVGIG (reference sequence). The CDR3 is 14 amino acids. Both 60 Vbeta primers and 13 Jbeta primers went into the PCR. Assay used: immunoSEQ multiplex PCR; TCRdb lists only in-frame clones, some missing. The table shows 150,000 to 200,000 clones, with about 75% occurring only once. The rearrangement joins TRBV30 to TRBJ2-7; 7 bases align to TRBD2. Source material: PBMCs. The sequence derives from a middle-aged man in good health and CMV-seropositive. CDR3 DNA: TGTGCCTGGAGTGTACAAGGCCTAGCGGACGAGCAGTACTTC. It translates to CAWSVQGLADEQYF.